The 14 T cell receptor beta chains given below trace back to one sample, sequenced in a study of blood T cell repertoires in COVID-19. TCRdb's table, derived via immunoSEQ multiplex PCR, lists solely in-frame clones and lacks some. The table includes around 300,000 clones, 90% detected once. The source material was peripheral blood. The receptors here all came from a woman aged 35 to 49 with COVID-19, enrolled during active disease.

The CDR3 region is CASSFLAGTDTQYF. The CDR3 region has the DNA TGTGCCAGCAGTTTTCTCGCGGGGACAGATACGCAGTATTTT. The rearrangement joins TRBV28 to TRBJ2-3, with D maybe TRBD2 (6 bases). Germline CDR1 is MDHEN and CDR2 is SYDVKM. V lost 3 bases, J lost 3 bases, and 10 bases lay in between. This CDR3 is built from 14 residues.

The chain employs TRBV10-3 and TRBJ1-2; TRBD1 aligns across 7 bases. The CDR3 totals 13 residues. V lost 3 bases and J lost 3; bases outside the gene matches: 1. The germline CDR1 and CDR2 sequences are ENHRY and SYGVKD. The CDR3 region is CAISEQGYYGYTF. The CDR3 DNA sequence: TGTGCCATCAGTGAACAGGGGTACTATGGCTACACCTTC.

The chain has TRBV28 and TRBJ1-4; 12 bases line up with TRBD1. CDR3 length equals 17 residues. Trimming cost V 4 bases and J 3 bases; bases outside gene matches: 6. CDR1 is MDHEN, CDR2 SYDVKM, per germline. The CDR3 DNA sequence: TGTGCCAGCAGTTCCGGGACAGGGGGCCGTTCTAATGAAAAACTGTTTTTT. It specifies CASSSGTGGRSNEKLFF. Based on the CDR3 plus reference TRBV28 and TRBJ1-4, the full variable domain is DVKVTQSSRYLVKRTGEKVFLECVQDMDHENMFWYRQDPGLGLRLIYFSYDVKMKEKGDIPEGYSVSREKKERFSLILESASTNQTSMYLCASSSGTGGRSNEKLFFGSGTQLSVL.

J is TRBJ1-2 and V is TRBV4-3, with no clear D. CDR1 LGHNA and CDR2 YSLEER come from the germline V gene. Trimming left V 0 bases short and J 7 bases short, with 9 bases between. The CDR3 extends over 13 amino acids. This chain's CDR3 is CASSQESSFGYTF. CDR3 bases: TGCGCCAGCAGCCAAGAATCGAGTTTTGGCTACACCTTC.

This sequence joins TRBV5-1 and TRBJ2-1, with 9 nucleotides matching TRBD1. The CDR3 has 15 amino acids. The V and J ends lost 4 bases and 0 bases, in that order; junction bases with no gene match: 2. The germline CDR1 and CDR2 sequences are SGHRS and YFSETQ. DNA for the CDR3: TGCGCCAGCAGCACGACAGGGGGCTCCTACAATGAGCAGTTCTTC. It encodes CASSTTGGSYNEQFF.

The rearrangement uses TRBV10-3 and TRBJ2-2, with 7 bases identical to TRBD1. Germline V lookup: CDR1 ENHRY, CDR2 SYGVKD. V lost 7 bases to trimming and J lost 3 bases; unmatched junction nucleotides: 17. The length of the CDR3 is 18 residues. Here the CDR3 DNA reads TGTGCCATCACCGTGAGGGGGCTTAAGAGTGCCGACACCGGGGAGCTGTTTTTT. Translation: CAITVRGLKSADTGELFF.

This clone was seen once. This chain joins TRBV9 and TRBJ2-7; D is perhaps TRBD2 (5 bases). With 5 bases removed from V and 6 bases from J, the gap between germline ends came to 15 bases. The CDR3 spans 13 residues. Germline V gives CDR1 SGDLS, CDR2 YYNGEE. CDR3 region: CASSPPGVSEQYF. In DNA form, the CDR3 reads TGTGCCAGCAGTCCACCCGGGGTTTCCGAGCAGTACTTC.

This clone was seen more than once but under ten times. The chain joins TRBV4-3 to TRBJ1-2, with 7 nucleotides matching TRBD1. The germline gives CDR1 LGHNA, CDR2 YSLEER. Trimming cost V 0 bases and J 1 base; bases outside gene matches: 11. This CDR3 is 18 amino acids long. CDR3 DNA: TGCGCCAGCAGCCAAGATTGGGGGCAGGGGGAAGGTAACTATGGCTACACCTTC. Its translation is CASSQDWGQGEGNYGYTF.

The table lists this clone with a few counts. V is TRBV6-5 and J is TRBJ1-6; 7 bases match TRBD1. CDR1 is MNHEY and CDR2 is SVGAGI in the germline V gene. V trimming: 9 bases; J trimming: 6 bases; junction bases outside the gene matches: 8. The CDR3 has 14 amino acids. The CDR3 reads CASARDSLNSPLHF. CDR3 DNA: TGTGCCAGTGCCCGGGACAGCCTTAATTCACCCCTCCACTTT.

CDR3 protein: CASSERAGQETQYF. The DNA for the CDR3 is TGTGCCAGCAGCGAAAGGGCAGGGCAAGAGACCCAGTACTTC. V and J are TRBV9 and TRBJ2-5; a possible D gene is TRBD1 (5 bases). Germline CDR1 and CDR2: SGDLS and YYNGEE. V gave up 3 bases and J gave up 2 bases, with 11 bases separating them. This CDR3 region has 14 residues.

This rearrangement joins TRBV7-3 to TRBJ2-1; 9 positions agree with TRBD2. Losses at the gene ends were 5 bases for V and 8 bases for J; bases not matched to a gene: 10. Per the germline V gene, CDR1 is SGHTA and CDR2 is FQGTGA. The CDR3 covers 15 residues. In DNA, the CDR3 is TGTGCCAGCAGCCGAGCGGGGGGATCTGTCGATGAGCAGTTCTTC. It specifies CASSRAGGSVDEQFF.

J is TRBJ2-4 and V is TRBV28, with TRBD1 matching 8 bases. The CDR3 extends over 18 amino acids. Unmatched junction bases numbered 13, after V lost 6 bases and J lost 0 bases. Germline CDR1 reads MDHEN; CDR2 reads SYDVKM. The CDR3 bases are TGTGCCAGCAGCCCCCAGGGGGCCGGAACGATAGCCAAAAACATTCAGTACTTC. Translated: CASSPQGAGTIAKNIQYF.

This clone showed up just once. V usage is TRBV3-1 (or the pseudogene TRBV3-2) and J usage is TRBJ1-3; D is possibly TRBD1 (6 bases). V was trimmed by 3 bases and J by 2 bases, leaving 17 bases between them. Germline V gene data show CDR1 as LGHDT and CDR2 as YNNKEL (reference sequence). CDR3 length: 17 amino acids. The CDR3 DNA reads TGTGCCAGCAGCCAGGTTCACAGGGCGATAGCTGGAAACACCATATATTTT. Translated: CASSQVHRAIAGNTIYF.

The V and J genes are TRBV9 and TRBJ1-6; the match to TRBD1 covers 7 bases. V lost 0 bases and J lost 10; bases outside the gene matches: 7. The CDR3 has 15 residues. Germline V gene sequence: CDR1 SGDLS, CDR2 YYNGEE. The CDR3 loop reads CASSVEGQGGSPLHF. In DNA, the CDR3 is TGTGCCAGCAGCGTAGAAGGGCAGGGGGGATCACCCCTCCACTTT.